The entry below gives a single T cell receptor (beta chain) sequence along with its context. Its target is not known. The sample originates from a study of T cell responses to AZD1222 COVID-19 vaccine. Study-level results: Donors were largely white British and mainly female; clonal diversity was possibly underestimated.

Here immunoSEQ multiplex PCR was the method, and the copy in TCRdb shows in-frame clones only, minus some. The table has 86,000 or so clones, roughly nine tenths seen once. V was pared by 2 bases and J by 4 bases, with 1 base between. Germline V CDR1 and CDR2: WSHSY, SAAADI. This CDR3 contains 11 residues. The chain employs TRBV10-2 and TRBJ2-3; no firm D call. Sequencing was performed on peripheral blood, taken on day 0 of AZD1222 vaccination. This TCR came from an adult in good health. CDR3 region: CASSEADTQYF. CDR3 coding DNA: TGCGCCAGCAGTGAGGCAGATACGCAGTATTTT.